Listed here are 13 T cell receptor beta chains from one sample, sequenced in a study of T cell changes during pregnancy in multiple sclerosis. Libraries were prepared by immunoSEQ multiplex PCR; TCRdb keeps only in-frame clonotypes and omits some of them. The profile shows 50,000 to 80,000 clones, around nine tenths of them singletons. Material: CD8+ T cells from peripheral blood mononuclear cells, obtained before pregnancy. Receptor source: a female donor with multiple sclerosis, enrolled in a pregnancy study.

The chain combines TRBV2 with TRBJ2-7; D may be TRBD2 (6 bases). The CDR3 runs to 17 residues. Germline V gene sequence: CDR1 SNHLY, CDR2 FYNNEI. V lost 8 bases to trimming and J lost 5 bases, with 28 bases between them. The DNA for the CDR3 is TGTGCCAGCGCGGGGCCATCCAAATCATCCACAATCGACGAGCAGTACTTC. Translating it yields CASAGPSKSSTIDEQYF.

Concerning this clone: In the same sample, other DNA sequences code for this CDR3. V is TRBV27 and J is TRBJ2-3, with D unclear. This CDR3 spans 12 amino acids. Per the germline V gene, CDR1 is MNHEY and CDR2 is SMNVEV (reference sequence). V gave up 5 bases and J gave up 1 base, with 4 bases separating them. Here the CDR3 DNA reads TGTGCCAGCAGTCCGGGCACAGATACGCAGTATTTT. As protein: CASSPGTDTQYF.

This chain uses TRBV5-1 with TRBJ2-5, with D possibly TRBD2 on 6 matching bases. CDR3 size: 16 residues. CDR1 is SGHRS and CDR2 is YFSETQ in the germline V gene. Trimming cost V 4 bases and J 4 bases, with 20 bases left between them. Here the CDR3 reads CASSPHPEGRGETQYF. In nucleotides, the CDR3 is TGCGCCAGCAGCCCGCACCCGGAGGGCCGGGGAGAGACCCAGTACTTC.

This rearrangement joins TRBV11-2 to TRBJ2-5; no clear D gene. V lost 6 bases and J lost 2, with 16 bases in between. Germline V gives CDR1 SGHAT, CDR2 FQNNGV. CDR3 length: 15 residues. The CDR3 protein is CASRPSVEQQETQYF. The CDR3 nucleotides are TGTGCCAGCAGGCCCTCCGTGGAACAGCAAGAGACCCAGTACTTC.

This chain joins TRBV19 and TRBJ2-1; 7 nucleotides align to TRBD2. Germline CDR1 and CDR2: LNHDA and SQIVND (reference sequence). J gave up 0 bases and V 7 bases, and 3 bases lay outside the gene matches. This CDR3 spans 14 amino acids. The CDR3 region is CASNGDYSYNEQFF. In DNA form, the CDR3 reads TGTGCCAGTAACGGGGACTACTCCTACAATGAGCAGTTCTTC.

The CDR3 DNA is TGTGCCAGCAGCTTAGGGGCAGCGGCCGAGCAGTACTTC. It yields the protein CASSLGAAAEQYF. The V call is TRBV7-6, the J call TRBJ2-7; D is possibly TRBD2 (5 bases). Germline CDR1 and CDR2: SGHVS and FNYEAQ. CDR3 length: 13 amino acids. V lost 1 base to trimming and J lost 6 bases, with 10 bases between them.

Here the CDR3 DNA reads TGTGCCAGTAGTATGGACAGGGAAAGTTTGCAGTTCTTC. Residues: CASSMDRESLQFF. This chain joins TRBV19 and TRBJ2-1, with 8 bases fitting TRBD1. Germline V CDR1 and CDR2: LNHDA, SQIVND (reference sequence). V lost 3 bases, J lost 12 bases, and 7 bases stayed unmatched. The CDR3 has 13 amino acids.

The chain combines TRBV9 with TRBJ2-7, with 7 bases lining up with TRBD2. Per germline, CDR1 SGDLS and CDR2 YYNGEE. V lost 2 bases to trimming and J lost 0 bases; unmatched junction nucleotides: 5. The CDR3 runs 15 residues. The CDR3 sequence: CASSVSGTTSYEQYF. Written as DNA, the CDR3 is TGTGCCAGCAGCGTCTCCGGGACTACCTCCTACGAGCAGTACTTC.

The rearrangement uses TRBV15 and TRBJ1-5, with TRBD1 matching 7 bases. Germline lookup yields CDR1 LNHNV and CDR2 YYDKDF (reference sequence). The CDR3 is made up of 16 amino acids. V shed 5 bases, J shed 5 bases, and the junction held 12 bases outside the gene matches. The CDR3 DNA is TGTGCCACCAGCGGCCGCGGACAGGTATTAGATCAGCCCCAGCATTTT. Translated: CATSGRGQVLDQPQHF.

The chain has TRBV2 and TRBJ1-4; D unresolved. This CDR3 is built from 16 residues. CDR1 and CDR2 (germline): SNHLY, FYNNEI. V was clipped by 5 bases and J by 0 bases, with 13 bases between them. CDR3 bases: TGTGCCAGCAGTACTAGCCTGGAGTCAACTAATGAAAAACTGTTTTTT. This translates into CASSTSLESTNEKLFF. Full variable domain (rest looked up from reference TRBV2 and TRBJ1-4): EPEVTQTPSHQVTQMGQEVILRCVPISNHLYFYWYRQILGQKVEFLVSFYNNEISEKSEIFDDQFSVERPDGSNFTLKIRSTKLEDSAMYFCASSTSLESTNEKLFFGSGTQLSVL.

V is TRBV7-9 and J is TRBJ1-4; 10 bases line up with TRBD1. The germline V gene has CDR1 SEHNR and CDR2 FQNEAQ (reference sequence). The CDR3 has 19 amino acids. J lost 6 bases, V lost 5 bases, and 18 bases had no gene match. The CDR3 coding sequence is TGTGCCAGCAGCGGTTTACCGGGACAGGGGAGAGATCAGGATGAAAAACTGTTTTTT. Translating gives CASSGLPGQGRDQDEKLFF.

J is TRBJ1-3 and V is TRBV7-9; no definite D call. Germline loops: CDR1 SEHNR, CDR2 FQNEAQ (reference sequence). Trimming removed 1 base at V and 0 bases at J, with 4 bases between. The CDR3 contains 14 residues. CDR3 coding DNA: TGTGCCAGCAGCTTAGTAGACTCTGGAAACACCATATATTTT. It codes for CASSLVDSGNTIYF.

The chain carries TRBV5-6 and TRBJ2-1; possibly TRBD2 for D (7 bases). The CDR3 runs to 14 residues. V gave up 4 bases and J gave up 6 bases, with 14 bases separating them. Germline V lookup: CDR1 SGHDT, CDR2 YYEEEE. DNA of the CDR3: TGTGCCAGCAGCAAAATAAGGGGGGGCAATGAGCAGTTCTTC. Protein: CASSKIRGGNEQFF.